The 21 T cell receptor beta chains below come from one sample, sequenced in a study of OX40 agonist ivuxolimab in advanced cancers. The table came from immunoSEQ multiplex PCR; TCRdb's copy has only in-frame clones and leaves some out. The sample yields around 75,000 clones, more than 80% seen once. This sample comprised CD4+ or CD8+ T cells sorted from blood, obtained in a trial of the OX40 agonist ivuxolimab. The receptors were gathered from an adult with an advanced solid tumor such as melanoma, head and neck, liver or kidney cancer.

In nucleotides, the CDR3 is TGTGCCAGCAGTTACGGGGCTAGTTCTTACGAGCAGTACTTC. Translated, it gives CASSYGASSYEQYF. The chain joins TRBV6-6 to TRBJ2-7; weak D call: TRBD1 (5 bases). V lost 2 bases to trimming and J lost 4 bases, with 12 bases between them. Germline V gives CDR1 MNHNY, CDR2 SVGAGI (reference sequence). The CDR3 totals 14 residues.

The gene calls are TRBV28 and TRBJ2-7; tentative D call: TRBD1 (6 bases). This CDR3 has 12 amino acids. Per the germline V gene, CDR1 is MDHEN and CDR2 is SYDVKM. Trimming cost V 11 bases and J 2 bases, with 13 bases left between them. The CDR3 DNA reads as TGTGCCCACGGGACACAGACCTACGAGCAGTACTTC. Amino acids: CAHGTQTYEQYF. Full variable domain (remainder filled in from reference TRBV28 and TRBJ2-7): DVKVTQSSRYLVKRTGEKVFLECVQDMDHENMFWYRQDPGLGLRLIYFSYDVKMKEKGDIPEGYSVSREKKERFSLILESASTNQTSMYLCAHGTQTYEQYFGPGTRLTVT.

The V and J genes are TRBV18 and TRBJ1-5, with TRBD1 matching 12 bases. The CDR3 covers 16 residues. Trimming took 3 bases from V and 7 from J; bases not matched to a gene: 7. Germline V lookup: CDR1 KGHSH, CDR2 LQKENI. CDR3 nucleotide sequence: TGTGCCAGCTCACCTTTGGGACAGGGGGCCGGGCAGCCCCAGCATTTT. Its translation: CASSPLGQGAGQPQHF.

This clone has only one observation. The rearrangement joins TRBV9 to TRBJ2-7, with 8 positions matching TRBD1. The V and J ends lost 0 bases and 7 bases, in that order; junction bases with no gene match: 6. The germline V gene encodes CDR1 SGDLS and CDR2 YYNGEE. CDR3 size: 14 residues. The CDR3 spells CASSVASGGVEQYF. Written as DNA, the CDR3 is TGTGCCAGCAGCGTAGCCTCAGGGGGCGTTGAGCAGTACTTC.

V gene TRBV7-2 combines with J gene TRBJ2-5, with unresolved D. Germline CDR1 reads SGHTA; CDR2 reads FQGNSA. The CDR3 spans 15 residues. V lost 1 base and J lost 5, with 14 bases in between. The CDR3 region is CASSLGSLPAETQYF. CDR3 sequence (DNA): TGTGCCAGCAGCTTAGGGAGTCTCCCGGCGGAGACCCAGTACTTC.

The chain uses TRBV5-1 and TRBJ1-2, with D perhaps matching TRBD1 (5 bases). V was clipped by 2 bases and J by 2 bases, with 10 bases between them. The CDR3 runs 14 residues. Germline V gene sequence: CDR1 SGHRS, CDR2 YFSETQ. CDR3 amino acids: CASSLWDVNYGYTF. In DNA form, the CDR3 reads TGCGCCAGCAGCTTATGGGACGTCAACTATGGCTACACCTTC.

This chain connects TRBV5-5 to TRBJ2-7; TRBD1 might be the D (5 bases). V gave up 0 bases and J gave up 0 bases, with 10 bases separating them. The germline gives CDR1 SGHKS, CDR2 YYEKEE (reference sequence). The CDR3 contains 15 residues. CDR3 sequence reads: CASSLGLGLSYEQYF. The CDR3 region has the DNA TGTGCCAGCAGCTTGGGACTGGGGCTCTCCTACGAGCAGTACTTC.

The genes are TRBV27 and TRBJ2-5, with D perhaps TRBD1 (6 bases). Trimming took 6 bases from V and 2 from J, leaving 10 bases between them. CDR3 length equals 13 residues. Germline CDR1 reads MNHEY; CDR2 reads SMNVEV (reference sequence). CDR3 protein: CASRTTGQETQYF. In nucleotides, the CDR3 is TGTGCCAGCAGGACCACAGGGCAAGAGACCCAGTACTTC.

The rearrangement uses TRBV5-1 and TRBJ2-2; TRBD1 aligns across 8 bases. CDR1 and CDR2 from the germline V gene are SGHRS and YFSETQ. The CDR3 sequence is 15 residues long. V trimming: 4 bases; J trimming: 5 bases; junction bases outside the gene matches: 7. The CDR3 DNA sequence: TGCGCCAGCAGCCTACAGGGGGTGGATACCGGGGAGCTGTTTTTT. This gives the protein CASSLQGVDTGELFF. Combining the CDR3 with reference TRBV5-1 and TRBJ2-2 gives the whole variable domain KAGVTQTPRYLIKTRGQQVTLSCSPISGHRSVSWYQQTPGQGLQFLFEYFSETQRNKGNFPGRFSGRQFSNSRSEMNVSTLELGDSALYLCASSLQGVDTGELFFGEGSRLTVL.

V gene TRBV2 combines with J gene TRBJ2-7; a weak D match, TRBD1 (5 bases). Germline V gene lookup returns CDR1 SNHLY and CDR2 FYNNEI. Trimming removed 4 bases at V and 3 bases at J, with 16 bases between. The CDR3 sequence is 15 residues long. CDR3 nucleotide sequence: TGTGCCAGCAGTGGCCAGGGCTCCTTCTTCTACGAGCAGTACTTC. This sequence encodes CASSGQGSFFYEQYF.

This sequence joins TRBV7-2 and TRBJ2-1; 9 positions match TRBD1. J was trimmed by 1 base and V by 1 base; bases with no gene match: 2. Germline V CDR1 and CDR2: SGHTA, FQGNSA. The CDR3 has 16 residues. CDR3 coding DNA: TGTGCCAGCAGCTTAGTCGGACAGGGGTCCTACAATGAGCAGTTCTTC. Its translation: CASSLVGQGSYNEQFF.

CDR3 DNA: TGTGCCAGCAGCGTCGCCTACACAGATACGCAGTATTTT. Its protein product is CASSVAYTDTQYF. V and J are TRBV9 and TRBJ2-3; no clear D. The ends were cut back, 2 bases at V and 2 bases at J, with 6 bases in the middle. The germline CDR1 and CDR2 sequences are SGDLS and YYNGEE. This CDR3 contains 13 residues. The full variable domain, in which reference TRBV9 and TRBJ2-3 provide the parts outside the CDR3, is DSGVTQTPKHLITATGQRVTLRCSPRSGDLSVYWYQQSLDQGLQFLIQYYNGEERAKGNILERFSAQQFPDLHSELNLSSLELGDSALYFCASSVAYTDTQYFGPGTRLTVL.

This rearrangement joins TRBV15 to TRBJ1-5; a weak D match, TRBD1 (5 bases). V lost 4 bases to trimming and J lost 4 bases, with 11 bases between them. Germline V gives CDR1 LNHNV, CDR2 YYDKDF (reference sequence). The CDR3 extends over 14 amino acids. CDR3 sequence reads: CATSTRQSNQPQHF. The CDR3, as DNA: TGTGCCACCAGCACTAGACAGTCTAATCAGCCCCAGCATTTT.

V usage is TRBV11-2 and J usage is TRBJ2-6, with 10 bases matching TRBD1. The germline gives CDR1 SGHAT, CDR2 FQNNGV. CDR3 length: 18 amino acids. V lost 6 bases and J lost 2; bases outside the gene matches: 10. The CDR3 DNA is TGTGCCAGCAGACGAGGACAGGGGGAACTGCCTGGGGCCAACGTCCTGACTTTC. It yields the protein CASRRGQGELPGANVLTF.

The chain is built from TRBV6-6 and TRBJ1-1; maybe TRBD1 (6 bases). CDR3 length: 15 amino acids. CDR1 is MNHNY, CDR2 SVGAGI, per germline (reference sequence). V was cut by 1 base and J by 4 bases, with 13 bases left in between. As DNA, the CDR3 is TGTGCCAGCAGTTACTTCAGACAGGAGGGCACTGAAGCTTTCTTT. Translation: CASSYFRQEGTEAFF.

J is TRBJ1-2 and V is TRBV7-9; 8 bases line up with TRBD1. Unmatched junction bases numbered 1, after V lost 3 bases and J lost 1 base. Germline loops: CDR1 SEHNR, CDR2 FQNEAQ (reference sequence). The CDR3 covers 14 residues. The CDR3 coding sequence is TGTGCCAGCAGCTTCGGACAGGGTAACTATGGCTACACCTTC. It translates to CASSFGQGNYGYTF.

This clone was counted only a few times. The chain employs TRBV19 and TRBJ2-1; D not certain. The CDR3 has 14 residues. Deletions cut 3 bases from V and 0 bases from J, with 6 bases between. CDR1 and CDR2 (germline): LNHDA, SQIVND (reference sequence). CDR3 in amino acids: CASSIMGSYNEQFF. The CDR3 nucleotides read TGTGCCAGTAGTATTATGGGCTCCTACAATGAGCAGTTCTTC.

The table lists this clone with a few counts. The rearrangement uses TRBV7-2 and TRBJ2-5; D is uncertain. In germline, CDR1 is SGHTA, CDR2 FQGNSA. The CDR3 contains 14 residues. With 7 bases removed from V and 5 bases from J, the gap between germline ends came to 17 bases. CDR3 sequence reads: CASTPAMAVETQYF. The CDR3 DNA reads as TGTGCCAGCACCCCTGCTATGGCAGTTGAGACCCAGTACTTC.

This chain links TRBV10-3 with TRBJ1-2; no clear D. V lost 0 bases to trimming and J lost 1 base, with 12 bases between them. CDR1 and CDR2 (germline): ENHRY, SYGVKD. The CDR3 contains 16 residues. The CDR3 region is CAISESGWGNNYGYTF. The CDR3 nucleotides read TGTGCCATCAGTGAGTCGGGATGGGGAAATAACTATGGCTACACCTTC.

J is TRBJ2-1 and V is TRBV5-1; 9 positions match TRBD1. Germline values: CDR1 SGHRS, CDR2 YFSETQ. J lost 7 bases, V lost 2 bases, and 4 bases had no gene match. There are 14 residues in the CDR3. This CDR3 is CASSLTGGQNEQFF. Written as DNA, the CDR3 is TGCGCCAGCAGCTTAACAGGGGGCCAAAATGAGCAGTTCTTC.

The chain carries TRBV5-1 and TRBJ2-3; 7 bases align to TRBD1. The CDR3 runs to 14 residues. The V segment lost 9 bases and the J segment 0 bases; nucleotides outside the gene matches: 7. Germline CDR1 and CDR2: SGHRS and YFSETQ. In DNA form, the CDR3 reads TGCGCCACTAAGGGACAGTTAAGCACAGATACGCAGTATTTT. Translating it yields CATKGQLSTDTQYF.